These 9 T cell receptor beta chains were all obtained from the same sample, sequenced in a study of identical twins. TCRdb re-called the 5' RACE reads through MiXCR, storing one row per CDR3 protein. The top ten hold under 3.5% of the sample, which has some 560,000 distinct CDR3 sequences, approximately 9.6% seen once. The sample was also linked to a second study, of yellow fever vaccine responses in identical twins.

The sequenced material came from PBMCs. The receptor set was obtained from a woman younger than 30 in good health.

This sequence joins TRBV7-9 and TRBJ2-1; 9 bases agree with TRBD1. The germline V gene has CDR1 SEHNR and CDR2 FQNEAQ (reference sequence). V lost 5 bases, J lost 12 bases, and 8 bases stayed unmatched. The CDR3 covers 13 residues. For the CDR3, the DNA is TGTGCCAGCAGCCCCGGACAGGGGTTTTTGCAGTTCTTC. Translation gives CASSPGQGFLQFF.

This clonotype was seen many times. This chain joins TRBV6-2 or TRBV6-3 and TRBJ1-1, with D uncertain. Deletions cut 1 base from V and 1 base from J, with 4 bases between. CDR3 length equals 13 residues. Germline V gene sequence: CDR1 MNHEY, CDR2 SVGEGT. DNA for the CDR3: TGTGCCAGCAGTTACTTCGGGAACACTGAAGCTTTCTTT. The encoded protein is CASSYFGNTEAFF.

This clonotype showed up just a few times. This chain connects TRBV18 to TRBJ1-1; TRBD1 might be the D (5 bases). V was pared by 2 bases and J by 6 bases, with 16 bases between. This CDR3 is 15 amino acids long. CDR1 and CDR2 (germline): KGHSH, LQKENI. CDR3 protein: CASSPTQGGTSEAFF. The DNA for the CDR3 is TGTGCCAGCTCACCAACGCAGGGAGGAACGTCTGAAGCTTTCTTT.

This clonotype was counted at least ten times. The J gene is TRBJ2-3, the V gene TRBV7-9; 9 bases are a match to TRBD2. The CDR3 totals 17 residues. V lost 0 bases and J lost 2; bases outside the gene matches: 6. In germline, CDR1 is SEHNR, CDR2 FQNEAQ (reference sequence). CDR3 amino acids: CASSLAEAGGNTDTQYF. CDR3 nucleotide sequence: TGTGCCAGCAGCTTAGCGGAAGCGGGGGGCAACACAGATACGCAGTATTTT.

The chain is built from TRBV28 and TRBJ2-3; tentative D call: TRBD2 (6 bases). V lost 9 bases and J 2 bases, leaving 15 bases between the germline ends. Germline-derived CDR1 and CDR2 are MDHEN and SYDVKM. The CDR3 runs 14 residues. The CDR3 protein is CASWGVQITDTQYF. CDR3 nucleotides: TGTGCCAGTTGGGGGGTGCAGATCACAGATACGCAGTATTTT.

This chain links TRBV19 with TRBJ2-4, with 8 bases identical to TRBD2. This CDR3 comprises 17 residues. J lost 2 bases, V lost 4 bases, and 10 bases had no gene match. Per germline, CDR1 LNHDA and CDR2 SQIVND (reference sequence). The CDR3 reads CASSTTGGGASKNIQYF. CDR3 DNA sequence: TGTGCCAGTAGTACCACCGGGGGGGGTGCTTCCAAAAACATTCAGTACTTC.

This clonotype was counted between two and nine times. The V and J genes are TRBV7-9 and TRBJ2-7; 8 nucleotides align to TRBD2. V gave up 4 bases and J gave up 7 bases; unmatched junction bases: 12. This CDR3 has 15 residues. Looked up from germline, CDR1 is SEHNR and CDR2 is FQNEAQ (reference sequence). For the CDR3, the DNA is TGTGCCAGCAGCTGGCCGGCAGCGGGAGTTGGGGAGCAGTACTTC. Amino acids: CASSWPAAGVGEQYF.

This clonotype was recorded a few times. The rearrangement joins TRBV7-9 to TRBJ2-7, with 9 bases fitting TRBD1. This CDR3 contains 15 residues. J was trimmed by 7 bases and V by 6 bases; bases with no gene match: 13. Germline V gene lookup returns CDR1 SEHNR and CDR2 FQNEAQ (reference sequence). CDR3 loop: CASRRYRDRDWEQYF. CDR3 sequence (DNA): TGTGCCAGCAGACGATACCGGGACAGGGATTGGGAGCAGTACTTC.

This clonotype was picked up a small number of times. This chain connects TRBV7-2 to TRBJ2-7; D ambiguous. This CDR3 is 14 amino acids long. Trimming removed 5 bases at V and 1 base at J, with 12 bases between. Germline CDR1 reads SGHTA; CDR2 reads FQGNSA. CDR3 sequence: CASSPSDGSYEQYF. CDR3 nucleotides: TGTGCCAGCAGCCCTAGTGACGGATCCTACGAGCAGTACTTC.